This T cell receptor (beta chain) was sequenced for a study of metastatic and nonmetastatic thyroid tumors. Study background: Repertoire comparisons spanned blood and tumor or nodule tissue from malignant and benign thyroid patients.

Findings and caveats of the study: Relative to benign nodules, malignant thyroid tumors were reportedly characterized by significantly elevated TCR beta diversity in blood and tumor.

The germline V gene encodes CDR1 LGHDT and CDR2 YNNKEL (reference sequence). The CDR3 runs 14 residues. The germline V and J ends were trimmed by 2 bases and 8 bases, with 12 bases remaining between them. As handled by the study authors: The study built a papillary thyroid cancer distant-metastasis classifier from CDR3 differences across clinicopathological groups. TCRdb reprocessed the PCR reads via MiXCR. These V and J calls rely on TCRdb rather than the paper's analysis. The sample shows about 59,000 clones, 25% to 35% of them seen only once. Thyroid surgery took place with no prior treatment in any patient. Worth noting for this clone: The antigen is undetermined.

Sequencing input: blood. This receptor was identified in a female donor with papillary thyroid cancer or a benign thyroid nodule (not recorded which). Some clones in this sample may be carry-over from other donors' samples. The V gene is TRBV3-1, the J gene TRBJ1-4; no clear D. The CDR3 loop reads CASSQFREKEKLFF. The CDR3 nucleotides read TGTGCCAGCAGCCAATTTAGGGAGAAGGAAAAACTGTTTTTT.